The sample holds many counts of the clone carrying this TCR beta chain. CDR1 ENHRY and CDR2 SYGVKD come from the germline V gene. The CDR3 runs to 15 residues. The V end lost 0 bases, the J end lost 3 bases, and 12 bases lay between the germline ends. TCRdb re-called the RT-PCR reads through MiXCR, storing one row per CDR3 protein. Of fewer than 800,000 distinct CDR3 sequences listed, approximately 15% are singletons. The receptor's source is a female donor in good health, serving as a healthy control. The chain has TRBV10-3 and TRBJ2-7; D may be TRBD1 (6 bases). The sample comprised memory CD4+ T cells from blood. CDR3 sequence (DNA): TGTGCCATCAGTGAGTCTTGGCAGGGGAACTACGAGCAGTACTTC. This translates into CAISESWQGNYEQYF.